This paragraph covers one T cell receptor beta chain sequence. The sample is drawn from a study of CD8 T cells in Susac syndrome. In contrast to the negatively isolated CD8+ and CD4+ T cells, TEMRA cells were FACS-enriched. The CDR3 totals 13 residues. Trimming left V 6 bases short and J 4 bases short, with 11 bases between. Roughly 0.45 to 1 ug RNA was reverse transcribed with random hexamers. Amplification of TCR beta CDR3 spanned 54 Vbeta and 13 Jbeta via immunoSEQ multiplex PCR. TCRdb passed the immunoSEQ multiplex PCR reads through MiXCR, listing each CDR3 protein once. This table holds 40,000 to 55,000 distinct CDR3 sequences, more than 85% found once.

The chain recombines TRBV12-3 or TRBV12-4 with TRBJ2-3; D gene ambiguous. This receptor was taken from a human donor in good health. Material for sequencing was CD8+ T cells from PBMCs. The CDR3 nucleotides read TGTGCCAGCAGGGCCCTGGTGTCAGATACGCAGTATTTT. This encodes CASRALVSDTQYF.